A single sample is the source of the 29 T cell receptor beta chains below, sequenced in a study of CD8 T cells in ankylosing spondylitis. Whole-study findings and limits: Apparently characteristic of ankylosing spondylitis blood was a TCR beta motif (fewer than ten highly homologous variants).

A single record per CDR3 protein comes from TCRdb applying MiXCR to the 5' RACE reads. The data contain about 540,000 distinct CDR3 sequences, about 13% of them singletons. Which antigens these TCRs recognize remains unknown. The source material was blood, either unsorted or a sorted T cell fraction (not recorded which). These receptors all come from a male donor with ankylosing spondylitis.

The chain recombines TRBV7-9 with TRBJ1-1; D is ambiguous. With 2 bases removed from V and 4 bases from J, the gap between germline ends came to 8 bases. The CDR3 spans 13 residues. Germline CDR1 reads SEHNR; CDR2 reads FQNEAQ (reference sequence). The CDR3 DNA reads as TGTGCCAGCAGCTTACGGGATCTCACTGAAGCTTTCTTT. It specifies CASSLRDLTEAFF.

The chain employs TRBV6-2 or TRBV6-3 and TRBJ2-5, with 10 bases aligning to TRBD2. The V segment lost 2 bases and the J segment 0 bases; nucleotides outside the gene matches: 15. The CDR3 is made up of 20 amino acids. Germline values: CDR1 MNHEY, CDR2 SVGEGT. The DNA for the CDR3 is TGTGCCAGCAGTTACCAAGCGGGAGGGCCCGTGAAATCATACCAAGAGACCCAGTACTTC. Its protein is CASSYQAGGPVKSYQETQYF.

This clonotype was counted only a few times. The chain carries TRBV10-3 and TRBJ2-1; D is uncertain. Germline CDR1 is ENHRY and CDR2 is SYGVKD. Trimming pared 3 bases from V and 5 bases from J, leaving 14 bases between. The CDR3 totals 15 residues. In nucleotides, the CDR3 is TGTGCCATCAGTGAACTCGGATTGCCTCACAATGAGCAGTTCTTC. Its translation: CAISELGLPHNEQFF.

This clonotype has only a few counts. V gene TRBV20-1 combines with J gene TRBJ2-2, with D possibly matching TRBD2 (5 bases). This CDR3 is built from 11 residues. Trimming took off 5 bases at V and 6 bases at J, with 7 bases between the two ends. Germline V CDR1 and CDR2: DFQATT, SNEGSKA (reference sequence). The DNA of the CDR3 is TGCAGTGCTCTAGCCCCCGGGGAGCTGTTTTTT. Protein product: CSALAPGELFF.

The sample holds many counts of this clonotype. The chain carries TRBV29-1 and TRBJ1-2; D remains unclear. The V and J ends lost 1 base and 5 bases respectively, with 11 bases between them. Germline V gene lookup returns CDR1 SQVTM and CDR2 ANQGSEA. This CDR3 spans 13 amino acids. CDR3 DNA: TGCAGCGTTGAAGCCGCCGGGCAGTATGGCTACACCTTC. Protein sequence: CSVEAAGQYGYTF.

V usage is TRBV7-9 and J usage is TRBJ2-1; D gene unclear. The CDR3 length is 14 residues. CDR1 is SEHNR and CDR2 is FQNEAQ in the germline V gene (reference sequence). Deletions cut 7 bases from V and 8 bases from J, with 18 bases between. CDR3 in DNA: TGTGCCAGCACCAGCCTCACACCACCCTATGAGCAGTTCTTC. Translation gives CASTSLTPPYEQFF.

The V gene is TRBV20-1, the J gene TRBJ2-7; possibly TRBD1 for D (7 bases). The CDR3 contains 14 residues. V lost 6 bases and J 2 bases, leaving 17 bases between the germline ends. CDR1 DFQATT and CDR2 SNEGSKA come from the germline V gene (reference sequence). The CDR3 sequence: CSAPPTGRPYEQYF. In nucleotides, the CDR3 is TGCAGTGCCCCCCCGACAGGGAGGCCCTACGAGCAGTACTTC.

This clonotype was counted only a few times. The chain links TRBV20-1 to TRBJ2-1; 12 bases are a match to TRBD2. This CDR3 is 19 amino acids long. Germline-derived CDR1 and CDR2 are DFQATT and SNEGSKA (reference sequence). Germline trimming cut 0 bases from V and 5 bases from J; bases unmatched to any gene: 14. The CDR3 loop is CSARDWLAGGPIGHNEQFF. The DNA for the CDR3 is TGCAGTGCTAGAGATTGGCTAGCGGGAGGGCCGATTGGACACAATGAGCAGTTCTTC.

This chain connects TRBV2 to TRBJ2-2, with TRBD1 as a possible D gene (5 bases). Germline assignment: CDR1 SNHLY and CDR2 FYNNEI. This CDR3 has 11 amino acids. Trimming shortened V by 10 bases and J by 5 bases, and 8 bases separated the two germline ends. CDR3 protein: CANQGTGELFF. The CDR3, as DNA: TGTGCCAACCAGGGAACCGGGGAGCTGTTTTTT.

The V call is TRBV29-1, the J call TRBJ2-5; no firm D call. The CDR3 covers 10 residues. V was clipped by 6 bases and J by 4 bases, with 6 bases between them. CDR1 and CDR2 (germline): SQVTM, ANQGSEA. CDR3 loop: CSVLLETQYF. DNA for the CDR3: TGCAGCGTCCTTTTAGAGACCCAGTACTTC.

Ten or more counts support this clonotype. This rearrangement joins TRBV12-3 or TRBV12-4 to TRBJ2-6, with unresolved D. V lost 1 base and J lost 4, with 8 bases in between. CDR3 size: 15 residues. CDR3 protein: CASSLVAPGANVLTF. In DNA, the CDR3 is TGTGCCAGCAGTTTAGTAGCACCCGGGGCCAACGTCCTGACTTTC.

The chain has TRBV5-1 and TRBJ2-6; D call uncertain. Trimming removed 0 bases from V and 0 bases from J, with 10 bases in between. Germline assignment: CDR1 SGHRS and CDR2 YFSETQ. CDR3 length: 17 amino acids. This CDR3 is CASSLGPSYSGANVLTF. The CDR3 nucleotides read TGCGCCAGCAGCTTGGGACCCAGTTACTCTGGGGCCAACGTCCTGACTTTC.

This rearrangement joins TRBV3-1 to TRBJ2-5; TRBD1 might be the D (7 bases). Germline CDR1 is LGHDT and CDR2 is YNNKEL (reference sequence). V was trimmed by 0 bases and J by 4 bases, leaving 12 bases between them. The CDR3 length is 15 residues. This chain's CDR3 is CASSQDPRGAETQYF. The CDR3 nucleotides are TGTGCCAGCAGCCAAGATCCCAGGGGGGCAGAGACCCAGTACTTC.

This clonotype appeared a few times. The chain couples TRBV3-1 to TRBJ2-2; TRBD2 matches at 11 bases. J lost 4 bases, V lost 2 bases, and 3 bases had no gene match. This CDR3 has 16 residues. Germline CDR1 and CDR2: LGHDT and YNNKEL (reference sequence). The CDR3 DNA reads as TGTGCCAGCAGCCAAACTAGCGGGAGTACCACCGGGGAGCTGTTTTTT. The encoded protein is CASSQTSGSTTGELFF.

This clonotype has a handful of counts. The chain combines TRBV29-1 with TRBJ1-1; perhaps TRBD1 as D (6 bases). The CDR3 has 12 residues. Germline lookup yields CDR1 SQVTM and CDR2 ANQGSEA. V was shortened by 4 bases and J by 5 bases, with 11 bases between the two germline ends. The CDR3 DNA sequence: TGCAGCGTTGCGACAGGAGGTACTGAAGCTTTCTTT. Protein: CSVATGGTEAFF.

This clonotype was seen repeatedly, ten times or more. V usage is TRBV18 and J usage is TRBJ2-7, with 9 nucleotides matching TRBD2. Germline trimming cut 2 bases from V and 7 bases from J; bases unmatched to any gene: 15. Germline V lookup: CDR1 KGHSH, CDR2 LQKENI. The CDR3 length is 17 residues. The CDR3 loop is CASSPGLASGDGTEQYF. The DNA for the CDR3 is TGTGCCAGCTCACCAGGCTTAGCTAGCGGGGATGGGACGGAGCAGTACTTC. Combining the CDR3 with reference TRBV18 and TRBJ2-7 gives the whole variable domain NAGVMQNPRHLVRRRGQEARLRCSPMKGHSHVYWYRQLPEEGLKFMVYLQKENIIDESGMPKERFSAEFPKEGPSILRIQQVVRGDSAAYFCASSPGLASGDGTEQYFGPGTRLTVT.

This clonotype was observed at least ten times. The CDR3 loop is CSARVAGAVQYF. DNA for the CDR3: TGCAGTGCTAGGGTAGCGGGGGCCGTTCAGTACTTC. V and J are TRBV20-1 and TRBJ2-4, with 9 positions matching TRBD2. Per germline, CDR1 DFQATT and CDR2 SNEGSKA (reference sequence). The CDR3 covers 12 residues. Trimming cost V 3 bases and J 11 bases; bases outside gene matches: 5.

This clonotype has a count of ten or more. This chain uses TRBV7-7 with TRBJ2-2; 13 positions agree with TRBD2. The CDR3 contains 16 residues. CDR1 is SSHAT and CDR2 is FNYEAQ in the germline V gene (reference sequence). V lost 5 bases to trimming and J lost 5 bases; unmatched junction nucleotides: 5. The CDR3 DNA reads as TGTGCCAGCAGCAGCGGACTAGCGGGAGTTACCGGGGAGCTGTTTTTT. It specifies CASSSGLAGVTGELFF.

In its sample, this clonotype was seen a few times. The chain links TRBV20-1 to TRBJ2-5; D might be TRBD1 (6 bases). CDR3 length: 12 amino acids. The V gene's germline CDR1 is DFQATT and CDR2 SNEGSKA (reference sequence). V was pared by 5 bases and J by 2 bases, with 9 bases between. CDR3 protein: CSAYTGQETQYF. The CDR3 DNA reads as TGCAGTGCTTATACAGGGCAAGAGACCCAGTACTTC.

This clonotype occurred a few times. V gene TRBV20-1 combines with J gene TRBJ2-3; D is possibly TRBD1 (6 bases). Trimming removed 1 base from V and 7 bases from J, with 21 bases in between. The CDR3 totals 16 residues. Germline CDR1 and CDR2: DFQATT and SNEGSKA (reference sequence). The CDR3 coding sequence is TGCAGTGCTAGAGCGACCAACAGCTTGGGGGCTTATACGCAGTATTTT. Amino acids: CSARATNSLGAYTQYF.

The rearrangement uses TRBV20-1 and TRBJ1-5, with 8 positions matching TRBD1. Germline CDR1 reads DFQATT; CDR2 reads SNEGSKA (reference sequence). This CDR3 has 18 amino acids. V shed 3 bases, J shed 4 bases, and the junction held 17 bases outside the gene matches. The CDR3 DNA reads TGCAGTGCTAGCGATATTCTGACAGGGGCACCCGGTAATCAGCCCCAGCATTTT. Translating gives CSASDILTGAPGNQPQHF.

A note on this clonotype: At one end the junction does not follow the germline gene, possibly because of a read error. The rearrangement links TRBV6-6 to TRBJ1-1; D perhaps matches TRBD1 (5 bases). Germline V lookup: CDR1 MNHNY, CDR2 SVGAGI (reference sequence). CDR3 size: 13 residues. This CDR3 is CASSPGGNPEAFF. In nucleotides, the CDR3 is TGTGCCAGCAGTCCTGGGGGGAACCCTGAAGCTTTCTTT.

The rearrangement links TRBV2 to TRBJ1-1, with 11 bases aligning to TRBD1. V dropped 5 bases and J dropped 3; count of bases not matched to a gene: 8. Germline values: CDR1 SNHLY, CDR2 FYNNEI. The CDR3 sequence is 16 residues long. The CDR3 sequence is CASSLRTGGAYTEAFF. Here the CDR3 DNA reads TGTGCCAGCAGTCTCAGGACAGGGGGCGCGTACACTGAAGCTTTCTTT. Drawing the rest from reference TRBV2 and TRBJ1-1, the complete variable domain is EPEVTQTPSHQVTQMGQEVILRCVPISNHLYFYWYRQILGQKVEFLVSFYNNEISEKSEIFDDQFSVERPDGSNFTLKIRSTKLEDSAMYFCASSLRTGGAYTEAFFGQGTRLTVV.

The chain combines TRBV20-1 with TRBJ1-5, with D possibly TRBD1 on 5 matching bases. This CDR3 spans 14 amino acids. Germline V gene sequence: CDR1 DFQATT, CDR2 SNEGSKA (reference sequence). The V end lost 4 bases, the J end lost 0 bases, and 10 bases lay between the germline ends. CDR3 DNA: TGCAGTGCTATAGACAGAATTAGCAATCAGCCCCAGCATTTT. Protein sequence: CSAIDRISNQPQHF.

This clonotype was seen a few times. This chain connects TRBV3-1 to TRBJ2-7; D call uncertain. V dropped 0 bases and J dropped 4 bases, with 16 bases sitting between them. The CDR3 contains 16 residues. Per germline, CDR1 LGHDT and CDR2 YNNKEL (reference sequence). CDR3 region: CASSQDPPLAGYEQYF. DNA of the CDR3: TGTGCCAGCAGCCAAGATCCCCCACTGGCCGGGTACGAGCAGTACTTC.

This clonotype was counted a single time. As the CDR3 is not closed by the conserved phenylalanine or tryptophan, this likely results from a read error. V gene TRBV2 combines with J gene TRBJ2-1, with 8 bases lining up with TRBD1. CDR3 size: 13 residues. The germline V gene has CDR1 SNHLY and CDR2 FYNNEI. The V segment lost 10 bases and the J segment 4 bases; nucleotides outside the gene matches: 6. CDR3 DNA: TGTGCCACCGCGTACAGGGGGTACAATGAGCAGTTCCTC. It codes for CATAYRGYNEQFL.

The rearrangement links TRBV7-2 to TRBJ2-6; D unresolved. CDR1 is SGHTA and CDR2 is FQGNSA in the germline V gene. This CDR3 spans 15 amino acids. V was pared by 8 bases and J by 0 bases, with 11 bases between. The CDR3 region has the DNA TGTGCCAGCGGCCAGGACGGCTCTGGGGCCAACGTCCTGACTTTC. It translates to CASGQDGSGANVLTF. Supplemented by reference TRBV7-2 and TRBJ2-6, the full variable domain reads GAGVSQSPSNKVTEKGKDVELRCDPISGHTALYWYRQSLGQGLEFLIYFQGNSAPDKSGLPSDRFSAERTGGSVSTLTIQRTQQEDSAVYLCASGQDGSGANVLTFGAGSRLTVL.

This clonotype was seen at least ten times. The genes are TRBV5-6 and TRBJ2-7; 7 bases are shared with TRBD1. The ends lost 5 bases at V and 2 bases at J; junction bases unmatched: 4. CDR3 length: 13 amino acids. In germline, CDR1 is SGHDT, CDR2 YYEEEE. CDR3 nucleotide sequence: TGTGCCAGCAGTGGGACAGCCGCCTACGAGCAGTACTTC. Translation: CASSGTAAYEQYF.

This clonotype was detected only a few times. This chain joins TRBV12-3 or TRBV12-4 and TRBJ2-2, with 10 bases that match TRBD2. Trimming took 6 bases from V and 7 from J; bases not matched to a gene: 5. This CDR3 has 14 amino acids. CDR3 sequence: CASRLAGWVGELFF. The CDR3 nucleotides are TGTGCCAGCAGACTAGCGGGATGGGTCGGGGAGCTGTTTTTT.